This T cell receptor beta chain was recovered during a study of high-grade serous ovarian cancer treatment subgroups (dated by TCRdb to about 2021). Study-wide context: On average, sequencing produced about 14,000 reads and 7,494 unique TCR beta rearrangements for each sample. The study examined TCR beta repertoires in high-grade serous ovarian cancer patients who were grouped under a laparoscopic triage algorithm by complete gross resection or by neoadjuvant chemotherapy response. Of the roughly 30 patients in the cohort, around ten had no residual disease after primary surgery (R0), around ten were excellent NACT responders, and around ten were poor NACT responders. One primary tumor sample and two metastatic tumor samples were contributed by each patient, so that about a hundred samples were obtained in total. General study outcomes and caveats: TCR repertoire analyses focused on CDR3; CDR1 and CDR2 were not analyzed. Spatial information was not captured by bulk tumor TCR sequencing, so insight into HGSC tumor complexity and diversity was limited. Repertoire similarity between tumors of the same patient ranged roughly 0.095 to 0.8, whereas almost no similarity was seen between different patients. Neoantigen level correlated positively with TCR clonal relatedness, and copy number variation and mutation load from whole-genome sequencing showed a positive trend with TCR clonal relatedness.

A remark on this clone: What antigen it recognizes has not been identified. One base away there is no much larger clone; base qualities are not given.

The 70 to 90 tumor samples underwent high-throughput TCR profiling with ImmunoSEQ. The authors processed their data as follows. Richness (unique productive sequences), clonality, evenness and relatedness were included as repertoire diversity metrics, and similarity between samples was assessed with the Bhattacharyya coefficient. In a sensitivity analysis, TCRs with fewer than two reads were excluded, and consistent conclusions were obtained. As stored in TCRdb, this immuneACCESS dataset retains in-frame rearrangements with V and J assigned. A fraction of the clones does not appear; measured against another copy, unresolved V genes explain less than half of the discrepancy, and the remainder lacks a known reason. D and trimming were read from the DNA, whereas the V and J calls and clone size are those reported in that table. The sample table records 35,000 to 45,000 clones; about four fifths of these occur just once. The top ten clones comprise around 3.3% of the sample.

CDR1 and CDR2, per the germline V gene, are MDHEN and SYDVKM. V lost 4 bases and J lost 3 bases; the stretch between them is 13 bases long. The CDR3 runs 14 residues from the cysteine to the phenylalanine. Left in the record is the CDR3 DNA by itself, 42 bases read in frame from the first base. Tumor samples were collected prior to definitive surgery or chemotherapy. Genomic DNA was extracted by the MD Anderson Biospecimen Extraction Resource, and TCR sequencing was done by the MD Anderson Cancer Genomics Laboratory. The receptor was isolated from a human donor with high-grade serous ovarian cancer. The sample taken for sequencing was tumor tissue. The chain is made from TRBV28 and TRBJ2-7, with the D call perhaps TRBD1 or TRBD2, as 5 bases match in each case. In nucleotides, the sequence is TGTGCCAGCAGTTCTGGGGGAGCCCTCTACGAGCAGTACTTC. This sequence encodes CASSSGGALYEQYF.